The sequence of this T cell receptor (beta chain) was determined in a study of CD8+ T cells in alopecia areata. Across the study: Treated patients were dosed with oral tofacitinib, taking 5 to 10 mg twice daily.

Findings and caveats of the study: Scalp samples also contribute reads from the resident alphabeta T cells found in normal skin.

PBMC-derived CD4+ and CD8+ T cells were sorted. There are 10 residues in the CDR3. CDR1 MNHNY and CDR2 SVGAGI come from the germline V gene (reference sequence). Trimming took 10 bases from V and 7 from J, leaving 7 bases between them. In each case, RNA was isolated and then reverse transcribed into cDNA as the sequencing template. The assay was immunoSEQ multiplex PCR, and TCRdb's table has in-frame clones only and misses some. The data show approximately 59,000 clones, roughly half seen once. There are many counts of this clone. What it binds is unknown. The clonotype was recovered from a human donor with alopecia areata. The chain uses TRBV6-6 and TRBJ2-2, with D tentatively TRBD1 (6 bases). The specimen was CD8+ T cells sorted from blood, collected at week 0. The CDR3 region is CAIGGGELFF. CDR3 nucleotide sequence: TGTGCCATAGGGGGCGGGGAGCTGTTTTTT.